One and the same sample provided the 25 T cell receptor beta chains below, sequenced in a study of blood T cell repertoires in COVID-19. TCRdb keeps only in-frame clones here, not all; method: immunoSEQ multiplex PCR. This table has approximately 260,000 clones, 88% appearing once. Sequenced material: peripheral blood. These TCRs come from a woman in her 70s with COVID-19, enrolled during active disease.

The chain recombines TRBV28 with TRBJ1-4, with 8 positions matching TRBD1. CDR3 length: 16 amino acids. The V gene's germline CDR1 is MDHEN and CDR2 SYDVKM. The ends lost 3 bases at V and 5 bases at J; junction bases unmatched: 8. CDR3 in DNA: TGTGCCAGCAGTTTCCGACAGACAGGGGCAAATGAAAAACTGTTTTTT. Translation: CASSFRQTGANEKLFF.

V and J are TRBV5-1 and TRBJ2-1; 10 nucleotides match TRBD2. The length of the CDR3 is 15 residues. V dropped 0 bases and J dropped 6; count of bases not matched to a gene: 3. Germline values: CDR1 SGHRS, CDR2 YFSETQ. The CDR3 DNA follows: TGCGCCAGCAGCTTGGTTTCTAGCGGGAGCAATGAGCAGTTCTTC. Translation: CASSLVSSGSNEQFF.

The chain joins TRBV6-1 to TRBJ1-5; 7 bases are shared with TRBD1. This CDR3 contains 17 residues. With 4 bases clipped from V and 0 bases from J, the junction kept 9 bases outside the gene matches. Germline assignment: CDR1 MNHNS and CDR2 SASEGT. CDR3 loop: CASSVLTGIDSNQPQHF. CDR3 sequence (DNA): TGTGCCAGCAGTGTATTGACAGGGATTGATAGCAATCAGCCCCAGCATTTT.

The J gene is TRBJ2-5, the V gene TRBV6-5; the match to TRBD1 covers 7 bases. V dropped 8 bases and J dropped 4; count of bases not matched to a gene: 13. The germline V gene has CDR1 MNHEY and CDR2 SVGAGI. The CDR3 covers 15 residues. CDR3 sequence reads: CASLGGTDKRETQYF. In DNA, the CDR3 is TGTGCCAGCCTCGGTGGGACAGACAAACGAGAGACCCAGTACTTC.

The chain links TRBV15 to TRBJ1-4, with 9 positions matching TRBD1. V dropped 8 bases and J dropped 2; count of bases not matched to a gene: 9. Germline CDR1 and CDR2: LNHNV and YYDKDF (reference sequence). The CDR3 runs 16 residues. The CDR3 is CATSNRDRVTNEKLFF. CDR3 in DNA: TGTGCCACCTCCAATCGGGACAGGGTGACTAATGAAAAACTGTTTTTT.

This clone was recorded once. V is TRBV19 and J is TRBJ1-4, with D maybe TRBD1 (6 bases). The CDR3 is made up of 16 amino acids. The germline gives CDR1 LNHDA, CDR2 SQIVND (reference sequence). Trimming removed 6 bases from V and 1 base from J, with 15 bases in between. CDR3 protein: CASSLTQQGTNEKLFF. The CDR3 DNA reads as TGTGCCAGTAGCTTAACCCAACAGGGAACTAATGAAAAACTGTTTTTT. The full variable domain, with the rest looked up from reference TRBV19 and TRBJ1-4, is DGGITQSPKYLFRKEGQNVTLSCEQNLNHDAMYWYRQDPGQGLRLIYYSQIVNDFQKGDIAEGYSVSREKKESFPLTVTSAQKNPTAFYLCASSLTQQGTNEKLFFGSGTQLSVL.

The count of this clone is one. The rearrangement uses TRBV28 and TRBJ1-1; D perhaps matches TRBD1 (6 bases). CDR1 and CDR2 from the germline V gene are MDHEN and SYDVKM. V lost 4 bases, J lost 6 bases, and 12 bases lay in between. This CDR3 region has 13 residues. The DNA for the CDR3 is TGTGCCAGCAGTTCAACAGGGAGGGCTGAAGCTTTCTTT. This sequence encodes CASSSTGRAEAFF.

The V call is TRBV28, the J call TRBJ1-1; 11 bases are a match to TRBD1. Germline CDR1 and CDR2: MDHEN and SYDVKM. Trimming took 7 bases from V and 0 from J; bases not matched to a gene: 13. This CDR3 spans 18 amino acids. CDR3 DNA sequence: TGTGCCAGCAAAAAACCGGGACAGGGGGAAGGGTTGAACACTGAAGCTTTCTTT. It translates to CASKKPGQGEGLNTEAFF.

This clone was seen more than once but under ten times. The germline gene is not matched at one end of the junction; a read error may be the cause. The chain links TRBV6-2 or TRBV6-3 to TRBJ1-3; TRBD1 matches at 7 bases. The CDR3 covers 16 residues. Germline values: CDR1 MNHEY, CDR2 SVGEGT. The CDR3 sequence: CASNYRSTGSGNTIYF. CDR3 nucleotide sequence: TGTGCCAGCAATTACCGATCGACAGGGAGTGGAAACACCATATATTTT.

The genes are TRBV9 and TRBJ2-1; D is uncertain. V was shortened by 3 bases and J by 6 bases, with 16 bases between the two germline ends. This CDR3 is built from 15 residues. Germline V gene sequence: CDR1 SGDLS, CDR2 YYNGEE. The DNA of the CDR3 is TGTGCCAGCAGCGAATTAGCCACATCCCTCAATGAGCAGTTCTTC. Residues: CASSELATSLNEQFF. Filled out from reference TRBV9 and TRBJ2-1, the complete variable domain reads DSGVTQTPKHLITATGQRVTLRCSPRSGDLSVYWYQQSLDQGLQFLIQYYNGEERAKGNILERFSAQQFPDLHSELNLSSLELGDSALYFCASSELATSLNEQFFGPGTRLTVL.

This sequence joins TRBV29-1 and TRBJ2-3, with D hard to call. Trimming took off 3 bases at V and 3 bases at J, with 13 bases between the two ends. The CDR3 length is 14 residues. From germline, CDR1 is SQVTM and CDR2 ANQGSEA. This chain's CDR3 is CSVDFSGTTDTQYF. CDR3 DNA sequence: TGCAGCGTTGACTTTTCGGGTACGACAGATACGCAGTATTTT.

The chain recombines TRBV2 with TRBJ2-3; tentative D call: TRBD2 (5 bases). CDR1 and CDR2 from the germline V gene are SNHLY and FYNNEI. Trimming took 6 bases from V and 2 from J, leaving 12 bases between them. The CDR3 loop spans 14 amino acids. This CDR3 is CASRRAGSTDTQYF. The CDR3 coding sequence is TGTGCCAGCAGGAGGGCAGGTTCCACAGATACGCAGTATTTT. The variable domain in full, completed from reference TRBV2 and TRBJ2-3, reads EPEVTQTPSHQVTQMGQEVILRCVPISNHLYFYWYRQILGQKVEFLVSFYNNEISEKSEIFDDQFSVERPDGSNFTLKIRSTKLEDSAMYFCASRRAGSTDTQYFGPGTRLTVL.

The J gene is TRBJ1-4, the V gene TRBV7-9, with 11 bases identical to TRBD1. Per germline, CDR1 SEHNR and CDR2 FQNEAQ (reference sequence). J was trimmed by 8 bases and V by 5 bases; bases with no gene match: 7. This CDR3 has 15 amino acids. CDR3 DNA sequence: TGTGCCAGCAGCCCGAGGACAGGGGGCGAAGAAAAACTGTTTTTT. Translating it yields CASSPRTGGEEKLFF.

Comments on this clone: The identical CDR3 is also encoded by other nucleotide sequences in the sample. The chain joins TRBV9 to TRBJ2-5; no reliable D call. There are 13 residues in the CDR3. V was trimmed by 0 bases and J by 3 bases, leaving 6 bases between them. The V gene's germline CDR1 is SGDLS and CDR2 YYNGEE. This CDR3 is CASSVGREETQYF. CDR3 DNA sequence: TGTGCCAGCAGCGTAGGCCGCGAAGAGACCCAGTACTTC. The entire variable domain, with the rest obtained from reference TRBV9 and TRBJ2-5, is as follows: DSGVTQTPKHLITATGQRVTLRCSPRSGDLSVYWYQQSLDQGLQFLIQYYNGEERAKGNILERFSAQQFPDLHSELNLSSLELGDSALYFCASSVGREETQYFGPGTRLLVL.

CDR3 sequence: CASSSEGWKTQYF. The CDR3 DNA reads as TGTGCCAGCAGCTCCGAGGGTTGGAAGACCCAGTACTTC. The rearrangement links TRBV7-2 to TRBJ2-5; D might be TRBD2 (5 bases). Germline V gene lookup returns CDR1 SGHTA and CDR2 FQGNSA. Trimming left V 4 bases short and J 6 bases short, with 12 bases between. This CDR3 is built from 13 residues. The whole variable domain, filled in from reference TRBV7-2 and TRBJ2-5, reads GAGVSQSPSNKVTEKGKDVELRCDPISGHTALYWYRQSLGQGLEFLIYFQGNSAPDKSGLPSDRFSAERTGGSVSTLTIQRTQQEDSAVYLCASSSEGWKTQYFGPGTRLLVL.

The V gene is TRBV4-1, the J gene TRBJ1-2; no reliable D call. Looked up from germline, CDR1 is MGHRA and CDR2 is YSYEKL. Between the trimmed V and J ends, which lost 0 bases and 0 bases, there was a span of 8 bases. The CDR3 sequence is 15 residues long. The CDR3 region has the DNA TGCGCCAGCAGCCAAGATCGACAAGCTAACTATGGCTACACCTTC. This translates into CASSQDRQANYGYTF.

The rearrangement links TRBV5-1 to TRBJ2-7; TRBD1 is a possible D gene (5 bases). In germline, CDR1 is SGHRS, CDR2 YFSETQ. The CDR3 has 14 residues. The germline V and J ends were trimmed by 0 bases and 3 bases, with 10 bases remaining between them. As DNA, the CDR3 is TGCGCCAGCAGCTTGGGGGGCAGCCTCTACGAGCAGTACTTC. It specifies CASSLGGSLYEQYF.

V usage is TRBV2 and J usage is TRBJ1-5; a possible D gene is TRBD1 (5 bases). Germline V gene lookup returns CDR1 SNHLY and CDR2 FYNNEI. The CDR3 has 13 residues. V was trimmed by 3 bases and J by 5 bases, leaving 8 bases between them. DNA of the CDR3: TGTGCCAGCAGTGATCAGGGTCATCAGCCCCAGCATTTT. Protein sequence: CASSDQGHQPQHF. Using reference TRBV2 and TRBJ1-5 for the parts outside the CDR3, the full variable domain is EPEVTQTPSHQVTQMGQEVILRCVPISNHLYFYWYRQILGQKVEFLVSFYNNEISEKSEIFDDQFSVERPDGSNFTLKIRSTKLEDSAMYFCASSDQGHQPQHFGDGTRLSIL.

The rearrangement uses TRBV5-4 and TRBJ2-3; 8 bases map to TRBD2. Per the germline V gene, CDR1 is SGHNT and CDR2 is YYREEE (reference sequence). The CDR3 is made up of 16 amino acids. The V segment lost 3 bases and the J segment 0 bases; nucleotides outside the gene matches: 6. The CDR3 loop reads CASSSTSGASTDTQYF. The CDR3 DNA is TGTGCCAGCAGCTCTACTAGCGGAGCTAGCACAGATACGCAGTATTTT. Complete variable domain (other parts from reference TRBV5-4 and TRBJ2-3): ETGVTQSPTHLIKTRGQQVTLRCSSQSGHNTVSWYQQALGQGPQFIFQYYREEENGRGNFPPRFSGLQFPNYSSELNVNALELDDSALYLCASSSTSGASTDTQYFGPGTRLTVL.

The rearrangement joins TRBV27 to TRBJ1-1; TRBD1 might be the D (6 bases). Germline CDR1 is MNHEY and CDR2 is SMNVEV (reference sequence). The CDR3 runs 15 residues. Between the trimmed V and J ends, which lost 6 bases and 0 bases, there was a span of 14 bases. The CDR3 spells CASRNHRVLNTEAFF. CDR3 DNA sequence: TGTGCCAGCAGAAACCACAGGGTCCTGAACACTGAAGCTTTCTTT.

The V gene is TRBV6-5, the J gene TRBJ2-5; a possible D gene is TRBD2 (7 bases). CDR1 and CDR2 (germline): MNHEY, SVGAGI. Trimming took 7 bases from V and 4 from J, leaving 16 bases between them. The CDR3 is made up of 14 amino acids. CDR3 DNA: TGTGCCAGCATAAAGGCGGGGGCAGGAGAGACCCAGTACTTC. The encoded protein is CASIKAGAGETQYF.

This chain links TRBV6-5 with TRBJ2-1; 13 positions agree with TRBD2. V lost 8 bases to trimming and J lost 2 bases; unmatched junction nucleotides: 0. CDR1 MNHEY and CDR2 SVGAGI come from the germline V gene. This CDR3 has 14 amino acids. The CDR3 nucleotides are TGTGCCAGCGGACTAGCGGGAGCCTACAATGAGCAGTTCTTC. Residues: CASGLAGAYNEQFF.

The count of this clone is one. V usage is TRBV19 and J usage is TRBJ2-1; 10 bases agree with TRBD2. V dropped 3 bases and J dropped 0; count of bases not matched to a gene: 8. Looked up from germline, CDR1 is LNHDA and CDR2 is SQIVND (reference sequence). This CDR3 comprises 18 residues. The CDR3 DNA is TGTGCCAGTAGTATCGTACTAGCGGGACACAGCTCCTACAATGAGCAGTTCTTC. Translating it yields CASSIVLAGHSSYNEQFF. Complete variable domain (other parts from reference TRBV19 and TRBJ2-1): DGGITQSPKYLFRKEGQNVTLSCEQNLNHDAMYWYRQDPGQGLRLIYYSQIVNDFQKGDIAEGYSVSREKKESFPLTVTSAQKNPTAFYLCASSIVLAGHSSYNEQFFGPGTRLTVL.

The gene calls are TRBV7-2 and TRBJ2-7, with 7 positions matching TRBD1. Looked up from germline, CDR1 is SGHTA and CDR2 is FQGNSA. This CDR3 spans 16 amino acids. V lost 0 bases, J lost 3 bases, and 8 bases stayed unmatched. In nucleotides, the CDR3 is TGTGCCAGCAGCTTAGCCCCAAGACAGGGCGGCTACGAGCAGTACTTC. Its protein product is CASSLAPRQGGYEQYF.

The V gene is TRBV6-5, the J gene TRBJ2-7; 7 bases match TRBD2. The CDR3 has 16 amino acids. The ends lost 0 bases at V and 6 bases at J; junction bases unmatched: 11. The germline V gene encodes CDR1 MNHEY and CDR2 SVGAGI. DNA for the CDR3: TGTGCCAGCAGTTACTCGACCAGCGGGATTCCTCTCGAGCAGTACTTC. It codes for CASSYSTSGIPLEQYF.